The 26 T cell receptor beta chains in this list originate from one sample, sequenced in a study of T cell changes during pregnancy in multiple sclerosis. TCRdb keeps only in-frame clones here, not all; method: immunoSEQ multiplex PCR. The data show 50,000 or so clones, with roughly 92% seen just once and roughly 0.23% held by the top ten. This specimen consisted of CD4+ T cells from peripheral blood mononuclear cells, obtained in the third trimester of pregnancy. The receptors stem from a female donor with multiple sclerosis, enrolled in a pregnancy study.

This CDR3 is CAISGTGKSYEQYF. The CDR3 DNA is TGTGCCATCAGCGGGACAGGGAAGAGCTACGAGCAGTACTTC. The chain employs TRBV10-3 and TRBJ2-7, with TRBD1 matching 9 bases. V was clipped by 6 bases and J by 3 bases; unmatched bases: 6. Germline CDR1 reads ENHRY; CDR2 reads SYGVKD. The CDR3 is 14 residues long.

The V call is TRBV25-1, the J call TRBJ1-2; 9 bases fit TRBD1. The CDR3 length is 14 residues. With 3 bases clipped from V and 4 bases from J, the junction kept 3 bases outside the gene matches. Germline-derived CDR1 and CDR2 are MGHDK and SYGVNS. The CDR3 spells CASSETGGFYGYTF. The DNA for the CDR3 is TGTGCCAGCAGTGAGACAGGGGGGTTCTATGGCTACACCTTC.

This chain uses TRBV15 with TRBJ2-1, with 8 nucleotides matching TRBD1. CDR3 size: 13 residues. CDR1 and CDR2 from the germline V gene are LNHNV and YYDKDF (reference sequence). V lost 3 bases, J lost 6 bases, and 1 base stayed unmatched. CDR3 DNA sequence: TGTGCCACCAGCAGTACAGGGGGCAATGAGCAGTTCTTC. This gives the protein CATSSTGGNEQFF.

For the CDR3, the DNA is TGCGCCACCAGACGGGGGTTACGTAATCAGCCCCAGCATTTT. Protein: CATRRGLRNQPQHF. This chain joins TRBV10-2 and TRBJ1-5, with TRBD1 as a possible D gene (5 bases). V was clipped by 10 bases and J by 4 bases, with 17 bases between them. This CDR3 contains 14 residues. Per germline, CDR1 WSHSY and CDR2 SAAADI.

The CDR3 is CASSQDLAVAGESGTQYF. In DNA, the CDR3 is TGTGCCAGCAGCCAAGATCTGGCTGTAGCGGGGGAAAGCGGTACGCAGTATTTT. This chain links TRBV4-2 with TRBJ2-3; 9 bases are a match to TRBD2. V shed 0 bases, J shed 8 bases, and the junction held 15 bases outside the gene matches. This CDR3 spans 18 amino acids. CDR1 is LGHNA, CDR2 YNFKEQ, per germline.

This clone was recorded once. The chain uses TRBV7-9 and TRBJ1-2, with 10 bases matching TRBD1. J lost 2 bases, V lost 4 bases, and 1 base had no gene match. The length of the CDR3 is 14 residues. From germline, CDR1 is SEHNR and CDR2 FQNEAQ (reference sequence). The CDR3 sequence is CASSWGQGNYGYTF. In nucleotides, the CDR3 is TGTGCCAGCAGCTGGGGACAGGGGAACTATGGCTACACCTTC.

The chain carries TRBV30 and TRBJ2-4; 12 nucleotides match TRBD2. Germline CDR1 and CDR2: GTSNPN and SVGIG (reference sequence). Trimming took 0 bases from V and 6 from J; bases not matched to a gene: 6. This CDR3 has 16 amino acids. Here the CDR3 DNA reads TGTGCCTGGAGTGTACTAGCGGGGGGTCCAGGAAACATTCAGTACTTC. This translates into CAWSVLAGGPGNIQYF.

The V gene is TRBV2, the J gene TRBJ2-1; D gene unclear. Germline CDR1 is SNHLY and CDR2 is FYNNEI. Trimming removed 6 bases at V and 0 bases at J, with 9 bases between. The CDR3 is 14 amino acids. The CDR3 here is CASRGVNSYNEQFF. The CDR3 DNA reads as TGTGCCAGCAGGGGCGTAAACTCCTACAATGAGCAGTTCTTC. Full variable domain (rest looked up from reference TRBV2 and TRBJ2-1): EPEVTQTPSHQVTQMGQEVILRCVPISNHLYFYWYRQILGQKVEFLVSFYNNEISEKSEIFDDQFSVERPDGSNFTLKIRSTKLEDSAMYFCASRGVNSYNEQFFGPGTRLTVL.

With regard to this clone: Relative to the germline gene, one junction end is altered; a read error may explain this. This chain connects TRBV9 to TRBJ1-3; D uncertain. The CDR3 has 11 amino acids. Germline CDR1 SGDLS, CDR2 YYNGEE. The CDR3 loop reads CASSVVAVVIF. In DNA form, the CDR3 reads TGTGCCAGCAGCGTAGTGGCGGTTGTAATATTT.

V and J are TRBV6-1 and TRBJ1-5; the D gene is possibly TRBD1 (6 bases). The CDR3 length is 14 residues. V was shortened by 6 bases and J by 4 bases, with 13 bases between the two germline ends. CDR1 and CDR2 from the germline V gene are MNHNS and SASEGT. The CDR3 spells CASRGQNENQPQHF. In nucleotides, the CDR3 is TGTGCCAGCAGAGGACAGAACGAGAATCAGCCCCAGCATTTT.

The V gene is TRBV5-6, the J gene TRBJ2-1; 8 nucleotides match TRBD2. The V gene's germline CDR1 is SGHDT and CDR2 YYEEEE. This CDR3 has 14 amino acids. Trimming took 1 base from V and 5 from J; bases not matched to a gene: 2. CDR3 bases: TGTGCCAGCAGCTTGAGGACTAGCAACAATGAGCAGTTCTTC. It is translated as CASSLRTSNNEQFF.

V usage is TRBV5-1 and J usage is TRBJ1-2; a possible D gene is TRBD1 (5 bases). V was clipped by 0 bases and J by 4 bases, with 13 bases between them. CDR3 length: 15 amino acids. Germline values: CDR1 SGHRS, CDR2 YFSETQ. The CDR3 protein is CASSLEPGDGYGYTF. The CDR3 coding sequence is TGCGCCAGCAGCTTGGAGCCGGGGGACGGCTATGGCTACACCTTC. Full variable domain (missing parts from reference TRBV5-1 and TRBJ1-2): KAGVTQTPRYLIKTRGQQVTLSCSPISGHRSVSWYQQTPGQGLQFLFEYFSETQRNKGNFPGRFSGRQFSNSRSEMNVSTLELGDSALYLCASSLEPGDGYGYTFGSGTRLTVV.

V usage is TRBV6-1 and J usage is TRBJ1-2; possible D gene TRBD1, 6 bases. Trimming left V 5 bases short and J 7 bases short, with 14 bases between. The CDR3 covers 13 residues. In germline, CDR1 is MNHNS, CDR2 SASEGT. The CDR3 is CASSPGQYGGYTF. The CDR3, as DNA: TGTGCCAGCAGTCCCGGACAGTACGGTGGCTACACCTTC.

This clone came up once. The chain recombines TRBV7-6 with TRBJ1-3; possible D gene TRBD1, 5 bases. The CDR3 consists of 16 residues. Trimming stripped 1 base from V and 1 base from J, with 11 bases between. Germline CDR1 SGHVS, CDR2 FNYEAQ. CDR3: CASSLGTGRSGNTIYF. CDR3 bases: TGTGCCAGCAGCTTAGGAACAGGTCGGTCTGGAAACACCATATATTTT.

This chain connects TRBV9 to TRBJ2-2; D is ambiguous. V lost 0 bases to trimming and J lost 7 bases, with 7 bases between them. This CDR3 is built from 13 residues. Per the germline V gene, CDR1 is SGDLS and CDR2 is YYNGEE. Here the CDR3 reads CASSVAPVGELFF. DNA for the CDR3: TGTGCCAGCAGCGTAGCCCCCGTCGGGGAGCTGTTTTTT.

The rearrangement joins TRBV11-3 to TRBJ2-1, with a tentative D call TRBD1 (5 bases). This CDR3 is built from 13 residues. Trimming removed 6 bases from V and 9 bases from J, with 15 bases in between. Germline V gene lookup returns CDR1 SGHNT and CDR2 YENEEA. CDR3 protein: CASRGQGAGEQFF. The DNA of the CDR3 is TGTGCCAGCAGGGGCCAGGGCGCAGGTGAGCAGTTCTTC.

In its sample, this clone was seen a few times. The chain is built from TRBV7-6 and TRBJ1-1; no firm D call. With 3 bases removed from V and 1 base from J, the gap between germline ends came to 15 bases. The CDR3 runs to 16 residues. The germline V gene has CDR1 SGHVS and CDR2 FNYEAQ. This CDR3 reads CASSFNLPSSNTEAFF. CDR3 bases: TGTGCCAGCAGCTTTAACCTCCCCAGTTCGAACACTGAAGCTTTCTTT.

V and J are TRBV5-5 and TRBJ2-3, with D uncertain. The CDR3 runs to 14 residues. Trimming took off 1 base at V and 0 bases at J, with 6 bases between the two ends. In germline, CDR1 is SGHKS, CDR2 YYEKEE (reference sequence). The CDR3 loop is CASSLFSSTDTQYF. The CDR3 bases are TGTGCCAGCAGCTTGTTTTCGAGCACAGATACGCAGTATTTT.

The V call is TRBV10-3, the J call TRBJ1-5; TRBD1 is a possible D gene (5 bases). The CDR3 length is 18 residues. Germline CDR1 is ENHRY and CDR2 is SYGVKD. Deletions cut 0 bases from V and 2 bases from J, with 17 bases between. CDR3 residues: CAISESSASGGGNQPQHF. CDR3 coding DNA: TGTGCCATCAGTGAGTCCTCCGCCTCTGGGGGGGGCAATCAGCCCCAGCATTTT.

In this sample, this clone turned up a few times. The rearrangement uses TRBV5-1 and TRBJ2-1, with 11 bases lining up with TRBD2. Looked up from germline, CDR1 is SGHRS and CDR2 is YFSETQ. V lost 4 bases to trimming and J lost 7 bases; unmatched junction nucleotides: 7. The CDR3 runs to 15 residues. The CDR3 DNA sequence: TGCGCCAGCAGCCCTAATAGCGGGGGGGCAAATGAGCAGTTCTTC. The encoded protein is CASSPNSGGANEQFF. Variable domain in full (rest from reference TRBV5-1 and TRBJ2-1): KAGVTQTPRYLIKTRGQQVTLSCSPISGHRSVSWYQQTPGQGLQFLFEYFSETQRNKGNFPGRFSGRQFSNSRSEMNVSTLELGDSALYLCASSPNSGGANEQFFGPGTRLTVL.

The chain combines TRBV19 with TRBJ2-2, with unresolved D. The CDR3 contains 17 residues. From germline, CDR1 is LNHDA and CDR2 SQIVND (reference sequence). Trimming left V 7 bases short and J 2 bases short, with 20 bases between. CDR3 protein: CASTPTPEAANTGELFF. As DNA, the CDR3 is TGTGCCAGTACCCCAACCCCTGAGGCAGCTAACACCGGGGAGCTGTTTTTT.

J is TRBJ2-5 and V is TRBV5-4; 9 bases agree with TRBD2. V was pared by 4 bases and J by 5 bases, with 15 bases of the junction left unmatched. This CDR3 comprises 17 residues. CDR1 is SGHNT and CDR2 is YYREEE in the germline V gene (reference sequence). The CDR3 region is CASSPMRGGRAGETQYF. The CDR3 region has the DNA TGTGCCAGCAGCCCCATGAGGGGCGGGAGGGCCGGGGAGACCCAGTACTTC.

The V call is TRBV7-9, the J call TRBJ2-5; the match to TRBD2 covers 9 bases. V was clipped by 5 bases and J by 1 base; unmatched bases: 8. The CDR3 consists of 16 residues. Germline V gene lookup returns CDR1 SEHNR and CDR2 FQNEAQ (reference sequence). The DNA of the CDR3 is TGTGCCAGCAGCCCTGGGGTAGCGGGAGTCCAAGAGACCCAGTACTTC. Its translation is CASSPGVAGVQETQYF.

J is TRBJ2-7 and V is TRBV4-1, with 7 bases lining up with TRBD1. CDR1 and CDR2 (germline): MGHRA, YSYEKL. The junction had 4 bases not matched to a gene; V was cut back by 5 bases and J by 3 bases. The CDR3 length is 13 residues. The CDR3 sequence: CASSSGQVYEQYF. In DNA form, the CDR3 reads TGCGCCAGCAGCTCCGGACAGGTCTACGAGCAGTACTTC.

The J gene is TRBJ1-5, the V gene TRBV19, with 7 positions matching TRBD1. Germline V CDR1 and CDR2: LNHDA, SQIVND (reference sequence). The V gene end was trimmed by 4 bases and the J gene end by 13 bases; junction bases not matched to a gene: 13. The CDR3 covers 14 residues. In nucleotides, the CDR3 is TGTGCCAGTAGTACAGGGGGTATTGAGATGAGGCAGCATTTT. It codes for CASSTGGIEMRQHF. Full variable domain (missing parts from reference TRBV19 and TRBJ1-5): DGGITQSPKYLFRKEGQNVTLSCEQNLNHDAMYWYRQDPGQGLRLIYYSQIVNDFQKGDIAEGYSVSREKKESFPLTVTSAQKNPTAFYLCASSTGGIEMRQHFGDGTRLSIL.

This CDR3 is CASSLEVAGLWEQYF. The CDR3 bases are TGCGCCAGCAGCTTGGAGGTAGCGGGATTATGGGAGCAGTACTTC. The chain has TRBV5-1 and TRBJ2-7, with TRBD2 matching 8 bases. Germline V gene sequence: CDR1 SGHRS, CDR2 YFSETQ. The CDR3 runs 15 residues. V lost 0 bases, J lost 7 bases, and 9 bases stayed unmatched.